One TCR beta chain is described in this entry. The antigen remains undetermined. The authors isolated at least 7 million PBMCs per sample. This entry comes from a study of blood T cells in healthy people across ages. Broader study findings: Percentage of naive T cells showed a strong correlation with TCR beta diversity.

This CDR3 region has 15 residues. Germline CDR1 is KGHSH and CDR2 is LQKENI. Through a sample-barcoded 5' primer and a J-beta primer mix, a second PCR was run for roughly 6 to 11 cycles. A tag from a template-switch adaptor with 12 random nucleotides marked each cDNA molecule. TCRdb analysed the 5' RACE reads with MiXCR anew, one entry per CDR3 protein. The sample lists around 1.7 million distinct CDR3 sequences, 28% occurring once. The sample was blood. This chain connects TRBV18 to TRBJ2-7, with D possibly matching TRBD2 (7 bases). The J call is in doubt because the DNA end fits TRBJ2-5 better. The source of this sequence is a woman in her 30s in good health. The CDR3 DNA sequence: TGTGCCAGCTCACCCCAAATCGGGGGGCAGGAGACCCAGTACTTC. Translating gives CASSPQIGGQETQYF.